Below, 18 T cell receptor beta chains from the same sample are listed, as sequenced in a study of shared clonotypes between healthy human individuals. The data were produced by immunoSEQ multiplex PCR, yet TCRdb's version contains in-frame clones alone and is incomplete. The data contain around 2.5 million clones, 80% to 95% of them singletons. The sequencing input was naive CD4+ T cells from PBMCs. This sample's subset: CD45RA+ positively selected. Every receptor here comes from a young man in good health. Some clones in this sample may be carry-over from other donors' samples.

This clone was observed once. Other DNA variants within this sample encode the same CDR3. This sequence joins TRBV29-1 and TRBJ2-5, with D unresolved. Deletions cut 4 bases from V and 2 bases from J, with 5 bases between. The CDR3 sequence is 11 residues long. CDR1 SQVTM and CDR2 ANQGSEA come from the germline V gene. CDR3 sequence reads: CSVARQETQYF. The CDR3 nucleotides read TGCAGCGTTGCGCGGCAAGAGACCCAGTACTTC. Full variable domain (missing parts from reference TRBV29-1 and TRBJ2-5): SAVISQKPSRDICQRGTSLTIQCQVDSQVTMMFWYRQQPGQSLTLIATANQGSEATYESGFVIDKFPISRPNLTFSTLTVSNMSPEDSSIYLCSVARQETQYFGPGTRLLVL.

The rearrangement links TRBV30 to TRBJ2-7; 11 bases line up with TRBD2. Germline V lookup: CDR1 GTSNPN, CDR2 SVGIG (reference sequence). This CDR3 contains 13 residues. V lost 8 bases to trimming and J lost 2 bases; unmatched junction nucleotides: 5. The CDR3 reads CAGRLAGTYEQYF. The CDR3 region has the DNA TGTGCCGGTAGACTAGCGGGAACCTACGAGCAGTACTTC.

The gene calls are TRBV6-1 and TRBJ1-5; possible D gene TRBD1, 6 bases. Germline CDR1 reads MNHNS; CDR2 reads SASEGT. V lost 5 bases, J lost 4 bases, and 15 bases lay in between. The CDR3 length is 15 residues. CDR3 in amino acids: CASSNTRTVNQPQHF. CDR3 nucleotide sequence: TGTGCCAGCAGTAATACTAGGACAGTTAATCAGCCCCAGCATTTT.

This chain uses TRBV28 with TRBJ1-5, with 7 positions matching TRBD1. The CDR3 consists of 17 residues. Losses at the gene ends were 7 bases for V and 0 bases for J; bases not matched to a gene: 12. Germline CDR1 reads MDHEN; CDR2 reads SYDVKM. CDR3 coding DNA: TGTGCCAGCAAAGCCGGGACAGCGATTTATAGCAATCAGCCCCAGCATTTT. Amino acid sequence: CASKAGTAIYSNQPQHF.

The sample holds one count of this clone. V gene TRBV25-1 combines with J gene TRBJ1-5; D uncertain. CDR1 and CDR2 from the germline V gene are MGHDK and SYGVNS. The V gene lost 3 bases and the J gene lost 1 base, with 13 bases spanning the gap. The CDR3 covers 16 residues. CDR3 residues: CASSDGVRGSNQPQHF. The DNA of the CDR3 is TGTGCCAGCAGTGATGGGGTCCGAGGAAGCAATCAGCCCCAGCATTTT.

This rearrangement joins TRBV28 to TRBJ1-5; TRBD1 might be the D (5 bases). The CDR3 runs to 18 residues. V shed 1 base and J shed 0 bases, with 16 bases lying between them. Germline CDR1 MDHEN, CDR2 SYDVKM. The CDR3 DNA sequence: TGTGCCAGCAGTTTATCCGGACGGGGGGACTATAGCAATCAGCCCCAGCATTTT. As protein: CASSLSGRGDYSNQPQHF.

This clone was recorded once. The chain has TRBV7-3 and TRBJ2-4, with 8 positions matching TRBD1. This CDR3 is built from 17 residues. The V gene's germline CDR1 is SGHTA and CDR2 FQGTGA. The V segment lost 5 bases and the J segment 1 base; nucleotides outside the gene matches: 10. In nucleotides, the CDR3 is TGTGCCAGCAGCCCTGGACAGGGATTGCTTGCCAAAAACATTCAGTACTTC. Encoded protein: CASSPGQGLLAKNIQYF. The full variable domain, with the rest looked up from reference TRBV7-3 and TRBJ2-4, is GAGVSQTPSNKVTEKGKYVELRCDPISGHTALYWYRQSLGQGPEFLIYFQGTGAADDSGLPNDRFFAVRPEGSVSTLKIQRTERGDSAVYLCASSPGQGLLAKNIQYFGAGTRLSVL.

V and J are TRBV30 and TRBJ2-1, with D perhaps being TRBD1 or TRBD2 (5 bases each). V shed 4 bases and J shed 3 bases, with 13 bases lying between them. Looked up from germline, CDR1 is GTSNPN and CDR2 is SVGIG (reference sequence). The CDR3 covers 14 residues. The CDR3 DNA reads as TGTGCCTGGATGAGGGGTTCTAACTACAATGAGCAGTTCTTC. Protein sequence: CAWMRGSNYNEQFF.

This chain joins TRBV20-1 and TRBJ1-1; D unclear. Germline CDR1 DFQATT, CDR2 SNEGSKA (reference sequence). The CDR3 sequence is 11 residues long. The V end was cut by 1 base, the J end by 7 bases, with 7 bases between. Here the CDR3 DNA reads TGCAGTGCTAGAGTTAACGGTGAAGCTTTCTTT. It specifies CSARVNGEAFF.

This chain links TRBV9 with TRBJ2-1; 12 nucleotides match TRBD1. V was clipped by 0 bases and J by 7 bases; unmatched bases: 2. In germline, CDR1 is SGDLS, CDR2 YYNGEE. CDR3 size: 15 residues. This CDR3 is CASSVGDRGQNEQFF. CDR3 bases: TGTGCCAGCAGCGTAGGGGACAGGGGGCAGAATGAGCAGTTCTTC.

With regard to this clone: The sample contains more than one DNA sequence encoding this CDR3. J is TRBJ1-5 and V is TRBV28; D is ambiguous. V was trimmed by 3 bases and J by 3 bases, leaving 3 bases between them. The CDR3 spans 12 residues. Germline V CDR1 and CDR2: MDHEN, SYDVKM. The CDR3: CASSLINQPQHF. CDR3 DNA: TGTGCCAGCAGTTTGATCAATCAGCCCCAGCATTTT.

The V call is TRBV5-1, the J call TRBJ2-7; 12 bases are shared with TRBD2. The junction had 14 bases not matched to a gene; V was cut back by 1 base and J by 6 bases. The CDR3 is 18 amino acids. Germline V CDR1 and CDR2: SGHRS, YFSETQ. The CDR3 DNA follows: TGCGCCAGCAGCTTGTTTGGTAAAAGGGCTAGCGGGAGGGGCGAGCAGTACTTC. Protein product: CASSLFGKRASGRGEQYF.

This chain connects TRBV11-3 to TRBJ2-3; 8 bases are a match to TRBD1. V lost 1 base, J lost 6 bases, and 6 bases stayed unmatched. This CDR3 has 15 residues. Germline CDR1 is SGHNT and CDR2 is YENEEA. CDR3 loop: CASSLGDRPRDTQYF. The CDR3 DNA follows: TGTGCCAGCAGCTTAGGGGACAGGCCCAGGGATACGCAGTATTTT.

The V call is TRBV27, the J call TRBJ2-1; 14 bases agree with TRBD2. J was trimmed by 9 bases and V by 4 bases; bases with no gene match: 5. The germline V gene has CDR1 MNHEY and CDR2 SMNVEV (reference sequence). The CDR3 is made up of 15 amino acids. The CDR3 sequence: CASSWGLAGDGEQFF. The CDR3 nucleotides are TGTGCCAGCAGTTGGGGACTAGCGGGAGACGGTGAGCAGTTCTTC.

The count of this clone is one. The chain couples TRBV5-1 to TRBJ2-7; D perhaps matches TRBD1 (6 bases). Between the trimmed V and J ends, which lost 2 bases and 6 bases, there was a span of 12 bases. Germline CDR1 and CDR2: SGHRS and YFSETQ. The CDR3 contains 13 residues. CDR3 sequence: CASSFRGSGEQYF. The CDR3 bases are TGCGCCAGCAGCTTCAGGGGCTCCGGCGAGCAGTACTTC.

The chain combines TRBV6-6 with TRBJ1-2; D is ambiguous. CDR1 and CDR2 from the germline V gene are MNHNY and SVGAGI (reference sequence). This CDR3 is 14 amino acids long. With 7 bases removed from V and 2 bases from J, the gap between germline ends came to 14 bases. The CDR3 nucleotides are TGTGCCAGCACTAGGACGGTGGGGAACTATGGCTACACCTTC. Its translation is CASTRTVGNYGYTF.

The chain is built from TRBV11-3 and TRBJ2-3; D is possibly TRBD1 or TRBD2 (5 bases each). The CDR3 has 14 residues. The V gene lost 1 base and the J gene lost 11 bases, with 16 bases spanning the gap. The germline V gene encodes CDR1 SGHNT and CDR2 YENEEA. CDR3 amino acids: CASSLGPGDPRQYF. The CDR3 coding sequence is TGTGCCAGCAGCTTAGGCCCCGGGGACCCAAGGCAGTATTTT. The full variable domain, completed using reference TRBV11-3 and TRBJ2-3, is EAGVVQSPRYKIIEKKQPVAFWCNPISGHNTLYWYLQNLGQGPELLIRYENEEAVDDSQLPKDRFSAERLKGVDSTLKIQPAELGDSAVYLCASSLGPGDPRQYFGPGTRLTVL.

The genes are TRBV15 and TRBJ2-5; 10 nucleotides align to TRBD2. Unmatched junction bases numbered 2, after V lost 2 bases and J lost 5 bases. Looked up from germline, CDR1 is LNHNV and CDR2 is YYDKDF (reference sequence). CDR3 length: 14 amino acids. In nucleotides, the CDR3 is TGTGCCACCAGCAGACGAGCGGGAGGGGAGACCCAGTACTTC. It codes for CATSRRAGGETQYF. Full variable domain (missing parts from reference TRBV15 and TRBJ2-5): DAMVIQNPRYQVTQFGKPVTLSCSQTLNHNVMYWYQQKSSQAPKLLFHYYDKDFNNEADTPDNFQSRRPNTSFCFLDIRSPGLGDTAMYLCATSRRAGGETQYFGPGTRLLVL.